Reported below is one TCR beta chain. The data belong to a study of blood T cell repertoires in COVID-19. Study-wide context: COVID-19 samples collected from the United States, Italy and Spain covered acute and convalescent phases. T cells, B-cell-depleted T cells, or PBMCs provided the cDNA or gDNA that served as material.

The authors' processing: Estimation of nucleated cell counts relied on the amplification of reference gene primers. Measured with immunoSEQ multiplex PCR; TCRdb has only the in-frame clones, and not every one. The V and J calls and clone size are taken from that table; D and trimming were inferred from the DNA. This sample has about 150,000 clones; about 80% occur once, and the top ten carry under 15%. Trimming shortened V by 1 base and J by 1 base, and 7 bases separated the two germline ends. In germline, CDR1 is MGHDK, CDR2 SYGVNS. CDR3 length: 14 amino acids. The chain uses TRBV25-1 and TRBJ1-1; D perhaps matches TRBD1 (5 bases). Sequencing was performed on peripheral blood. The clonotype was recovered from a man between 65 and 85 years old who had recovered from COVID-19. The CDR3 DNA reads TGTGCCAGCAGTGAATGGGGCGGGAACACTGAAGCTTTCTTT. Translating gives CASSEWGGNTEAFF.